A selection of T cell receptor beta chains follows, all from one sample in a study of beta chain features in type 1 diabetes. Clones were sequenced by immunoSEQ multiplex PCR, and TCRdb holds only the in-frame ones, with some missing. The sample includes about 150,000 clones, roughly 8% of them seen just once. The sequenced sample was central memory CD4+ T cells from blood. These receptors all stem from a man between 18 and 29 years old in good health. CDR3s include the opening cysteine and the closing phenylalanine or tryptophan. The D gene is left open where the match is weak. Part of the rows lack a size; the others show once, few, many or a class for expanded clones.

J gene | V gene | clone size | D gene | CDR3 DNA | CDR3 protein
TRBJ2-2 | TRBV19 | few | TRBD2 | TGTGCCAGTAGTATCCGAGCGGGGGGGATCACACGGATCGGGGAGCTGTTTTTT | CASSIRAGGITRIGELFF
TRBJ1-2 | TRBV5-4 | few | TRBD1 | TGTGCCAGCAGCTTGGCCGGGGGGGACAGGGCCTATGGCTACACCTTC | CASSLAGGDRAYGYTF
TRBJ2-1 | TRBV7-2 | many | TRBD2 | TGTGCCAGCAGCGCCCGAGCGGGGGGGCTCTCTGAGCAGTTCTTC | CASSARAGGLSEQFF
TRBJ2-5 | TRBV7-2 | few | TRBD1 | TGTGCCAGCAGCAAACAGGGGGGACGGGAGACCCAGTACTTC | CASSKQGGRETQYF
TRBJ2-3 | TRBV7-3 | NA | TRBD2 | TGTGCCAGCAGCCTGCGGACTAGCGGGGGGACAGATACGCAGTATTTT | CASSLRTSGGTDTQYF
TRBJ1-5 | TRBV28 | few | NA | TGTGCCAGCAGTTTGCGTGGGGCTCTCCTGGCGCCCCAGCATTTT | CASSLRGALLAPQHF
TRBJ2-3 | TRBV4-3 | few | TRBD2 | TGCGCCAGCAGCCAAGATGGGCGGGGGGAGGATACGCAGTATTTT | CASSQDGRGEDTQYF
TRBJ2-3 | TRBV7-2 | few | TRBD2 | TGTGCCAGCAGCTTAATGCTAGCGGGGAGCACAGATACGCAGTATTTT | CASSLMLAGSTDTQYF
TRBJ2-7 | TRBV6-5 | medium-sized | TRBD1 | TGTGCCACCCGGGACAGGGGGCCCTACGAGCAGTACTTC | CATRDRGPYEQYF
TRBJ1-2 | TRBV28 | few | TRBD1 | TGTGCCAGCACACAGGGGACGGGTCTCCATTCTAACTATGGCTACACCTTC | CASTQGTGLHSNYGYTF
TRBJ2-1 | TRBV28 | few | TRBD1 | TGTGCCAGCAGTCATCCCGGGACAGGGGCCTATGAGCAGTTCTTC | CASSHPGTGAYEQFF
TRBJ2-1 | TRBV7-3 | NA | TRBD2 | TGTGCCAGCAGCTTAGGGACTAGCGGGATCAATGAGCAGTTCTTC | CASSLGTSGINEQFF
TRBJ2-1 | TRBV29-1 | few | TRBD2 | TGCAGCGTTTTCCCAGCGGGAGGAGAGAAGGGGTGGCTGGGCAATGAGCAGTTCTTC | CSVFPAGGEKGWLGNEQFF
TRBJ2-3 | TRBV10-3 | few | TRBD2 | TGTGCCATCACGTTAGCGGGAGGCACAGATACGCAGTATTTT | CAITLAGGTDTQYF
TRBJ1-2 | TRBV30 | NA | NA | TGTGCCTGGAGGATGGACGGGGAAGTTGGCTACACCTTC | CAWRMDGEVGYTF
TRBJ2-2 | TRBV2 | NA | TRBD1 | TGTGCCAGCGTCCCGGGACAGGGTCGGGGCACCGGGGAGCTGTTTTTT | CASVPGQGRGTGELFF
TRBJ2-3 | TRBV5-1 | few | NA | TGCGCCAGCAGCTGGCAGGCACCCACAGATACGCAGTATTTT | CASSWQAPTDTQYF
TRBJ2-1 | TRBV28 | NA | NA | TGTGCCAGCAGTATACCCGGGAGTCGGGACAATGAGCAGTTCTTC | CASSIPGSRDNEQFF
TRBJ2-5 | TRBV5-1 | few | TRBD1 | TGCGCCAGCAGCCCCGGGACAGATCGTGTAGGTCGGACCCAGTACTTC | CASSPGTDRVGRTQYF
TRBJ1-1 | TRBV15 | NA | NA | TGTGCCACCAGCGGGAGACAGAACACTGAAGCTTTCTTT | CATSGRQNTEAFF
TRBJ2-6 | TRBV27 | few | TRBD1 | TGTGCCAGCAGTTCGCTAACTGACAGGGGAGCTGGGGCCAACGTCCTGACTTTC | CASSSLTDRGAGANVLTF
TRBJ1-4 | TRBV9 | many | NA | TGTGCCAGCAGCGTAGGTTCCCGGGAGGGTGAAAAACTGTTTTTT | CASSVGSREGEKLFF
TRBJ2-7 | TRBV19 | NA | TRBD1 | TGTGCCAGTAGTACCCGGACAGGGCATGCCTACGAGCAGTACTTC | CASSTRTGHAYEQYF
TRBJ2-7 | TRBV30 | few | NA | TGTGCCTGGAGTCTATCAGGGTTGGGCGAGCAGTACTTC | CAWSLSGLGEQYF
TRBJ2-1 | TRBV9 | few | TRBD2 | TGTGCCAGCAGCGTAAGTGGACTAGCGGGAACCTACAGCTCCTACAATGAGCAGTTCTTC | CASSVSGLAGTYSSYNEQFF
TRBJ1-1 | TRBV5-1 | NA | NA | TGCGCCAGCAGCTTGGAGAGGGACACTGAAGCTTTCTTT | CASSLERDTEAFF
TRBJ2-1 | TRBV9 | few | TRBD2 | TGTGCCAGCAGCGTCGGAGCGGGGAACTACAATGAGCAGTTCTTC | CASSVGAGNYNEQFF
TRBJ1-4 | TRBV25-1 | few | TRBD1 | TGTGCCAGCAGGGGACAGGGGGTTGAAAAACTGTTTTTT | CASRGQGVEKLFF
TRBJ1-5 | TRBV30 | few | NA | TGTGCCTGGAGTGTACCAATTCAGTCTTATTTTCCTAGCAATCAGCCCCAGCATTTT | CAWSVPIQSYFPSNQPQHF
TRBJ2-7 | TRBV11-3 | few | NA | TGTGCCAGCAGCCCAGTGGGGGGATCCTACGAGCAGTACTTC | CASSPVGGSYEQYF
TRBJ2-1 | TRBV28 | few | NA | TGTGCCAGCAGTCCCCCTGGGGGGAGGACCTCCAATGAGCAGTTCTTC | CASSPPGGRTSNEQFF
TRBJ1-1 | TRBV12-5 | many | NA | TGTGCTAGTGCCTATCTTTGGAGCACTGAAGCTTTCTTT | CASAYLWSTEAFF